This T cell receptor beta chain was captured by sequencing in a study of T cells in Graves' hyperthyroidism and ophthalmopathy. The source material, RNA transcripts, was used to amplify TCR beta CDR3 regions. During a first-round RT-PCR of the TCR CDR3, the HTBI primer set was used. One entry per CDR3 protein results from TCRdb running MiXCR on the multiplex PCR reads. The data contain over 400,000 distinct CDR3 sequences, about 15% of them singletons. This CDR3 has 14 amino acids. Per the germline V gene, CDR1 is DFQATT and CDR2 is SNEGSKA (reference sequence). Losses at the gene ends were 5 bases for V and 2 bases for J; bases not matched to a gene: 7.

The sequencing input was blood. V and J are TRBV20-1 and TRBJ2-7; 9 bases agree with TRBD2. The clonotype was recovered from a young man with Graves' ophthalmopathy. The CDR3 spells CSALRTSETYEQYF. The CDR3 DNA is TGCAGTGCTCTCCGGACTAGCGAGACCTACGAGCAGTACTTC.